This entry lists 9 T cell receptor beta chains sequenced from one sample in a study of T-cell reconstitution after alpha-beta-depleted transplantation in children. The library targeted TCRbeta and was prepared with unique molecular identifiers. TCRdb used MiXCR to reprocess the PCR reads, holding one entry per CDR3 protein. The sample has fewer than 150,000 distinct CDR3 sequences, roughly 24% seen once. The sequences come from PBMCs, mostly from graft donor cells, collected 180 days after TCRalphabeta/CD19-depleted stem cell transplant. These receptors were obtained from a male patient between 2 and 10 years old who had a stem cell transplant for chronic granulomatous disease, so the T cells may come from the graft donor.

The genes are TRBV5-1 and TRBJ2-1; D possibly corresponds to TRBD1 (5 bases). The CDR3 is made up of 13 amino acids. Trimming stripped 0 bases from V and 8 bases from J, with 9 bases between. Germline values: CDR1 SGHRS, CDR2 YFSETQ. CDR3 coding DNA: TGCGCCAGCAGCTTGGATAGGGGCCATGAGCAGTTCTTC. It is translated as CASSLDRGHEQFF.

V gene TRBV5-1 combines with J gene TRBJ2-5; D is uncertain. Germline CDR1 SGHRS, CDR2 YFSETQ. CDR3 length equals 15 residues. V was shortened by 0 bases and J by 0 bases, with 9 bases between the two germline ends. The CDR3 sequence is CASSLATSYQETQYF. Written as DNA, the CDR3 is TGCGCCAGCAGCTTGGCCACATCGTACCAAGAGACCCAGTACTTC. The full variable domain, completed using reference TRBV5-1 and TRBJ2-5, is KAGVTQTPRYLIKTRGQQVTLSCSPISGHRSVSWYQQTPGQGLQFLFEYFSETQRNKGNFPGRFSGRQFSNSRSEMNVSTLELGDSALYLCASSLATSYQETQYFGPGTRLLVL.

The chain combines TRBV20-1 with TRBJ1-4, with TRBD1 matching 9 bases. The CDR3 consists of 13 residues. V lost 6 bases and J lost 7; bases outside the gene matches: 6. CDR1 DFQATT and CDR2 SNEGSKA come from the germline V gene (reference sequence). Written as DNA, the CDR3 is TGCAGTGCCGCGACAGGGGGGATTGAAAAACTGTTTTTT. Translation gives CSAATGGIEKLFF.

The J gene is TRBJ2-6, the V gene TRBV19; 10 nucleotides match TRBD1. Germline V gene data show CDR1 as LNHDA and CDR2 as SQIVND (reference sequence). The J segment lost 2 bases and the V segment lost 9 bases, leaving 7 bases of the junction unmatched. The CDR3 contains 16 residues. The CDR3 coding sequence is TGTGCCAGCCAAGACAGGGGGCGGGCTGGGGCCAACGTCCTGACTTTC. This codes for CASQDRGRAGANVLTF.

This clonotype was observed at least ten times. This sequence joins TRBV5-1 and TRBJ2-5; D is undetermined. V was pared by 5 bases and J by 4 bases, with 15 bases between. Germline V lookup: CDR1 SGHRS, CDR2 YFSETQ. The CDR3 has 14 amino acids. This CDR3 reads CASSPGPNGETQYF. In DNA form, the CDR3 reads TGCGCCAGCAGTCCCGGCCCGAACGGAGAGACCCAGTACTTC.

This rearrangement joins TRBV5-5 to TRBJ2-4; D possibly corresponds to TRBD2 (7 bases). The CDR3 sequence is 17 residues long. V was shortened by 1 base and J by 6 bases, with 20 bases between the two germline ends. Germline loops: CDR1 SGHKS, CDR2 YYEKEE (reference sequence). The CDR3 nucleotides read TGTGCCAGCAGCTTGTTGGGAGGGACCACAGGGTTAAACATTCAGTACTTC. It codes for CASSLLGGTTGLNIQYF.

This chain uses TRBV6-5 with TRBJ1-4, with D possibly TRBD1 on 6 matching bases. The CDR3 has 16 residues. V shed 0 bases and J shed 5 bases, with 13 bases lying between them. Germline V gene sequence: CDR1 MNHEY, CDR2 SVGAGI. The CDR3 sequence: CASSYSAGVGNEKLFF. DNA of the CDR3: TGTGCCAGCAGTTACTCGGCAGGGGTCGGAAATGAAAAACTGTTTTTT.

This clonotype was observed many times. This sequence joins TRBV3-1 and TRBJ1-1; D is unresolved. Germline V CDR1 and CDR2: LGHDT, YNNKEL (reference sequence). The CDR3 runs 16 residues. Trimming took off 4 bases at V and 1 base at J, with 16 bases between the two ends. The CDR3 nucleotides are TGTGCCAGCAGCCCCCGGTCCCGTTTTGGGAACACTGAAGCTTTCTTT. Protein: CASSPRSRFGNTEAFF.

This clonotype was detected only a few times. The gene calls are TRBV12-3 or TRBV12-4 and TRBJ2-1, with a possible D match to TRBD2 (6 bases). This CDR3 has 16 residues. With 6 bases removed from V and 2 bases from J, the gap between germline ends came to 17 bases. The CDR3 here is CASSEYGGVAYNEQFF. In nucleotides, the CDR3 is TGTGCCAGCAGCGAATACGGCGGGGTCGCCTACAATGAGCAGTTCTTC.